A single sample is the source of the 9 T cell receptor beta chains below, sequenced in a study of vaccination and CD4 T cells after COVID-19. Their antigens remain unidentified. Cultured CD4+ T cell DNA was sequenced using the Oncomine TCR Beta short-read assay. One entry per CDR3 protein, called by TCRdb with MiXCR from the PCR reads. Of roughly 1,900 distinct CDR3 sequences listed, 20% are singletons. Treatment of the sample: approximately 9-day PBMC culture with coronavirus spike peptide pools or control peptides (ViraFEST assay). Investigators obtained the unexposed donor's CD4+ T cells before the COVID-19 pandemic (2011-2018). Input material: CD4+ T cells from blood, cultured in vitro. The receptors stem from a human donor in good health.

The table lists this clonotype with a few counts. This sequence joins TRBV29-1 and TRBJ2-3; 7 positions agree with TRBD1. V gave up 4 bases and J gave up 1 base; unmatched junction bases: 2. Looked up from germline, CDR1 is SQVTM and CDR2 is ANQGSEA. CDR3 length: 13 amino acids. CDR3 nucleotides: TGCAGCGTTGGACAGGGAGGCACAGATACGCAGTATTTT. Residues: CSVGQGGTDTQYF.

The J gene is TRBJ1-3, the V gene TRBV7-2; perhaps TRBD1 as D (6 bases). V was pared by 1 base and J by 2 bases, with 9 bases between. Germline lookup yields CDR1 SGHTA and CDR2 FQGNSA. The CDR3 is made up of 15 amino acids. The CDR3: CASSLETGTGNTIYF. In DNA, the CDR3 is TGTGCCAGCAGCTTAGAGACAGGCACTGGAAACACCATATATTTT.

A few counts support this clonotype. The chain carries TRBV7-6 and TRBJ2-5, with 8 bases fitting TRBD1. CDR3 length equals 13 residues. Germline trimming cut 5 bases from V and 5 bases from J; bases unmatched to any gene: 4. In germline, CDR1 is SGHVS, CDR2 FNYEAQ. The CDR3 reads CASSVTGGETQYF. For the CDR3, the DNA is TGTGCCAGCAGCGTCACAGGGGGTGAGACCCAGTACTTC.

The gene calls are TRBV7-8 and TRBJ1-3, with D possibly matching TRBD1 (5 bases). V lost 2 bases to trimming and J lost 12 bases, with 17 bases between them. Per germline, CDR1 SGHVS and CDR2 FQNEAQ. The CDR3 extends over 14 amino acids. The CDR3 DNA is TGTGCCAGCAGCTTAATGGGAGGGGTCCTAGACATATATTTT. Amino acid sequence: CASSLMGGVLDIYF. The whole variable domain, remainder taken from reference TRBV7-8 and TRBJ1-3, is GAGVSQSPRYKVAKRGQDVALRCDPISGHVSLFWYQQALGQGPEFLTYFQNEAQLDKSGLPSDRFFAERPEGSVSTLKIQRTQQEDSAVYLCASSLMGGVLDIYFGEGSWLTVV.

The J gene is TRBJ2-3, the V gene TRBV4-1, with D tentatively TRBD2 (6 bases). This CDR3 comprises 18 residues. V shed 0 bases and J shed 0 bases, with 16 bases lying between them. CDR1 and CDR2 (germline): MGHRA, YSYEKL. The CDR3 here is CASSQDKGGSPSTDTQYF. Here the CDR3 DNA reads TGCGCCAGCAGCCAAGATAAAGGAGGGAGCCCGAGCACAGATACGCAGTATTTT.

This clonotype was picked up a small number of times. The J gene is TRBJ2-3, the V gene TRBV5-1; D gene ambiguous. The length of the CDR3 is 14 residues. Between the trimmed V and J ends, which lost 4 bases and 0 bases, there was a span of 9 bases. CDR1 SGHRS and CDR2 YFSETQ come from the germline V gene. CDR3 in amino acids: CASSPGASTDTQYF. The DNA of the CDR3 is TGCGCCAGCAGCCCCGGAGCTAGCACAGATACGCAGTATTTT.

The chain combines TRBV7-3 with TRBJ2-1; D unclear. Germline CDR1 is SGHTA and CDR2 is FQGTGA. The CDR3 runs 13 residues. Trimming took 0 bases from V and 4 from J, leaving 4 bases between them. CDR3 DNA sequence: TGTGCCAGCAGCTTAACCATTTACAATGAGCAGTTCTTC. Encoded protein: CASSLTIYNEQFF.

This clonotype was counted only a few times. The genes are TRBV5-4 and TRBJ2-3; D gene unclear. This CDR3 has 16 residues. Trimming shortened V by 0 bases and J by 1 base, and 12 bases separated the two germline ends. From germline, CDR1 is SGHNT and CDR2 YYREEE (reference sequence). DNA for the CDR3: TGTGCCAGCAGCTTGGACGGTCCCCAAGGCACAGATACGCAGTATTTT. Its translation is CASSLDGPQGTDTQYF.

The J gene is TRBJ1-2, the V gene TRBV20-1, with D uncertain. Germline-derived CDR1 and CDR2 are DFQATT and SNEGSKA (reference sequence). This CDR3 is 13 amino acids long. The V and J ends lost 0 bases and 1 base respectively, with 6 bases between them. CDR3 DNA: TGCAGTGCTAGAGATGGGAGTAACTATGGCTACACCTTC. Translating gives CSARDGSNYGYTF.